This T cell receptor beta chain stems from a study of PD-L1 blockade in urothelial cancer. Study background: Once treatment had started, blood was analyzed at 3 weeks (second dose) and again at 6 weeks.

Study-wide results and limits: When pretreatment blood TCR clonality was below the median, it predicted better survival.

The data were produced by immunoSEQ multiplex PCR, yet TCRdb's version contains in-frame clones alone and is incomplete. The repertoire holds around 120,000 clones, with around 85% as singletons. As regards this clone: The antigen is undetermined.

This CDR3 has 15 residues. The ends were cut back, 1 base at V and 2 bases at J, with 12 bases in the middle. Germline CDR1 is SGHVS and CDR2 is FQNEAQ. The receptor's source is a man between 45 and 60 years old with urothelial cancer. The sample in question was PBMCs, obtained around atezolizumab (anti-PD-L1) treatment. The genes are TRBV7-8 and TRBJ2-7; a weak D match, TRBD2 (6 bases). The CDR3 protein is CASSLGGTGTYEQYF. For the CDR3, the DNA is TGTGCCAGCAGCTTAGGGGGGACTGGAACCTACGAGCAGTACTTC.